The 25 T cell receptor beta chains in this list originate from one sample, sequenced in a study of blood T cell repertoires in COVID-19. Profiled with immunoSEQ multiplex PCR; TCRdb holds only in-frame clones, not every one. The table records some 45,000 clones, approximately 86% of them present only once. Sequences were obtained from peripheral blood. These receptor sequences come from an elderly man in a cohort sampled during active COVID-19.

This clone was observed once. The CDR3 protein is CASSVGPAGRPINEKLFF. CDR3 nucleotides: TGCGCCAGCAGTGTCGGGCCGGCGGGCCGCCCGATAAATGAAAAACTGTTTTTT. The chain joins TRBV10-1 to TRBJ1-4; D is uncertain. Germline CDR1 WNHNN, CDR2 SYGVQD (reference sequence). The length of the CDR3 is 18 residues. Trimming stripped 4 bases from V and 5 bases from J, with 23 bases between.

This rearrangement joins TRBV7-9 to TRBJ2-1; tentatively, D is TRBD1 (6 bases). CDR1 and CDR2 (germline): SEHNR, FQNEAQ (reference sequence). The CDR3 sequence is 12 residues long. V lost 8 bases to trimming and J lost 11 bases, with 16 bases between them. CDR3 in amino acids: CASRKAQGQQFF. CDR3 in DNA: TGTGCCAGCCGAAAGGCGCAGGGGCAGCAGTTCTTC.

This sequence joins TRBV27 and TRBJ2-1; 9 nucleotides line up with TRBD1. Germline CDR1 and CDR2: MNHEY and SMNVEV (reference sequence). The V segment lost 5 bases and the J segment 2 bases; nucleotides outside the gene matches: 7. CDR3 length equals 16 residues. The DNA for the CDR3 is TGTGCCAGCAGTCCGAGAAGGACAGGGGCCTACAATGAGCAGTTCTTC. Translation: CASSPRRTGAYNEQFF.

The chain recombines TRBV18 with TRBJ2-1; 7 bases match TRBD2. With 4 bases clipped from V and 1 base from J, the junction kept 10 bases outside the gene matches. Germline V gene data show CDR1 as KGHSH and CDR2 as LQKENI. This CDR3 is 17 amino acids long. CDR3 bases: TGTGCCAGCTCACAAAGTCTCGCGGGAGTATCCTACAATGAGCAGTTCTTC. This codes for CASSQSLAGVSYNEQFF.

The chain links TRBV19 to TRBJ1-5; possibly TRBD1 for D (6 bases). The germline V gene has CDR1 LNHDA and CDR2 SQIVND (reference sequence). There are 15 residues in the CDR3. The V and J ends lost 4 bases and 6 bases respectively, with 16 bases between them. CDR3 residues: CASSTSTGFSQPQHF. DNA for the CDR3: TGTGCCAGTAGTACCTCAACAGGGTTTAGTCAGCCCCAGCATTTT.

This sequence joins TRBV28 and TRBJ2-7; D unclear. With 2 bases removed from V and 13 bases from J, the gap between germline ends came to 18 bases. CDR1 and CDR2 from the germline V gene are MDHEN and SYDVKM. The CDR3 runs 13 residues. The CDR3: CASSLDYARVAYF. The CDR3 coding sequence is TGTGCCAGCAGTTTAGATTACGCCCGGGTTGCCTACTTC.

The chain recombines TRBV5-1 with TRBJ1-4; D is possibly TRBD1 (6 bases). With 4 bases removed from V and 8 bases from J, the gap between germline ends came to 15 bases. Germline V gene data show CDR1 as SGHRS and CDR2 as YFSETQ. This CDR3 contains 14 residues. CDR3 DNA: TGCGCCAGCAGCCAGGGGATATCCCGGGAAAAACTGTTTTTT. It translates to CASSQGISREKLFF.

This clone was counted between two and nine times. The chain uses TRBV28 and TRBJ1-4; 9 bases are shared with TRBD1. The V gene's germline CDR1 is MDHEN and CDR2 SYDVKM. J gave up 7 bases and V 6 bases, and 6 bases lay outside the gene matches. The CDR3 consists of 14 residues. The CDR3: CASSSGQGSEKLFF. For the CDR3, the DNA is TGTGCCAGCAGCTCGGGACAGGGATCTGAAAAACTGTTTTTT.

This clone was picked up a small number of times. This chain uses TRBV2 with TRBJ1-6, with D hard to call. The V and J ends lost 0 bases and 7 bases respectively, with 4 bases between them. The CDR3 is 13 residues long. CDR1 is SNHLY, CDR2 FYNNEI, per germline. CDR3 sequence (DNA): TGTGCCAGCAGTGAAGCAGCCAATTCACCCCTCCACTTT. The encoded protein is CASSEAANSPLHF.

The chain carries TRBV21-1 and TRBJ2-2; the tabulated D call, TRBD1, remains unverified against the DNA. TRBV21-1 corresponds to a pseudogene. The CDR3 is 17 residues long. The CDR3 loop reads CASAPPGDKQNTGELFF. The CDR3 DNA follows: TGTGCCAGCGCACCGCCCGGGGACAAACAAAACACCGGGGAGCTGTTTTTT.

The V call is TRBV6-7, the J call TRBJ2-7; 8 nucleotides match TRBD1. TRBV6-7 is an ORF for which the function is uncertain. This CDR3 comprises 18 residues. J lost 4 bases, V lost 0 bases, and 14 bases had no gene match. CDR3: CASSYSKSAGTGGYEQYF. The CDR3 region has the DNA TGTGCCAGCAGTTACTCGAAATCGGCCGGGACAGGTGGGTACGAGCAGTACTTC.

The chain combines TRBV7-2 with TRBJ1-5, with D uncertain. The germline CDR1 and CDR2 sequences are SGHTA and FQGNSA. The germline V and J ends were trimmed by 3 bases and 4 bases, with 10 bases remaining between them. CDR3 length equals 14 residues. CDR3 in DNA: TGTGCCAGCAGCTTGTTTGCGGGGAATCAGCCCCAGCATTTT. As protein: CASSLFAGNQPQHF.

The V gene is TRBV2, the J gene TRBJ1-6; D unclear. The V and J ends lost 3 bases and 5 bases respectively, with 11 bases between them. The CDR3 loop spans 15 amino acids. CDR1 and CDR2 from the germline V gene are SNHLY and FYNNEI. The CDR3 spells CASSDAGYDNSPLHF. CDR3 bases: TGTGCCAGCAGTGACGCGGGGTACGATAATTCACCCCTCCACTTT.

This clone was observed a few times. The V call is TRBV3-1 (or the pseudogene TRBV3-2), the J call TRBJ2-7; the D gene is possibly TRBD1 (7 bases). The CDR3 length is 16 residues. Germline V gene sequence: CDR1 LGHDT, CDR2 YNNKEL (reference sequence). V was trimmed by 4 bases and J by 4 bases, leaving 20 bases between them. The CDR3 coding sequence is TGTGCCAGCAGCCCGGCGGGACAGAAACTCGCGTACGAGCAGTACTTC. Translated, it gives CASSPAGQKLAYEQYF.

The V and J genes are TRBV29-1 and TRBJ2-3; weak D call: TRBD2 (6 bases). The V gene lost 1 base and the J gene lost 0 bases, with 11 bases spanning the gap. The CDR3 covers 15 residues. From germline, CDR1 is SQVTM and CDR2 ANQGSEA. The CDR3 DNA is TGCAGCGTTGAAGGAGGGAGGCTAAGCACAGATACGCAGTATTTT. Its protein is CSVEGGRLSTDTQYF.

V and J are TRBV28 and TRBJ1-2, with 8 bases identical to TRBD1. Germline V gene data show CDR1 as MDHEN and CDR2 as SYDVKM. The CDR3 consists of 12 residues. V dropped 6 bases and J dropped 4; count of bases not matched to a gene: 1. CDR3 loop: CASRTGVYGYTF. CDR3 sequence (DNA): TGTGCCAGCAGGACAGGGGTCTATGGCTACACCTTC.

The rearrangement joins TRBV7-6 to TRBJ2-5; TRBD2 matches at 7 bases. The CDR3 is 14 amino acids. Looked up from germline, CDR1 is SGHVS and CDR2 is FNYEAQ. The junction had 4 bases not matched to a gene; V was cut back by 2 bases and J by 4 bases. The CDR3 bases are TGTGCCAGCAGCTTATGGCGGGAGAGAGAGACCCAGTACTTC. It yields the protein CASSLWRERETQYF.

As to this clone: One end of the junction varies from germline; a read error may be responsible. The chain links TRBV2 to TRBJ2-7; a possible D gene is TRBD2 (5 bases). CDR1 is SNHLY and CDR2 is FYNNEI in the germline V gene. The CDR3 spans 11 residues. CDR3 in DNA: TGTGCCAGCAGTGTAGGCCAGACTATTTTCTTC. Translated, it gives CASSVGQTIFF.

The V and J genes are TRBV7-8 and TRBJ2-4; 12 bases fit TRBD2. Germline lookup yields CDR1 SGHVS and CDR2 FQNEAQ. V lost 4 bases and J lost 0; bases outside the gene matches: 13. The CDR3 has 20 residues. CDR3 sequence (DNA): TGTGCCAGCAGCTCAAAATCTAGACTAGCGGGGGTCCTAGCCAAAAACATTCAGTACTTC. Its protein product is CASSSKSRLAGVLAKNIQYF.

The gene calls are TRBV18 and TRBJ1-5, with 7 bases aligning to TRBD1. V was pared by 3 bases and J by 5 bases, with 7 bases of the junction left unmatched. The germline CDR1 and CDR2 sequences are KGHSH and LQKENI. This CDR3 comprises 15 residues. Here the CDR3 DNA reads TGTGCCAGCTCACCCACAGGGGCGAAAGATCAGCCCCAGCATTTT. This translates into CASSPTGAKDQPQHF. The full variable domain, rest sourced from reference TRBV18 and TRBJ1-5, is NAGVMQNPRHLVRRRGQEARLRCSPMKGHSHVYWYRQLPEEGLKFMVYLQKENIIDESGMPKERFSAEFPKEGPSILRIQQVVRGDSAAYFCASSPTGAKDQPQHFGDGTRLSIL.

The chain employs TRBV7-2 and TRBJ2-2; 10 nucleotides align to TRBD2. This CDR3 has 16 residues. V trimming: 4 bases; J trimming: 2 bases; junction bases outside the gene matches: 4. CDR1 and CDR2 from the germline V gene are SGHTA and FQGNSA. In DNA form, the CDR3 reads TGTGCCAGCAGCTCCAGCGGGAGGGTCAACACCGGGGAGCTGTTTTTT. It is translated as CASSSSGRVNTGELFF.

V and J are TRBV15 and TRBJ1-4; D perhaps matches TRBD1 (6 bases). Germline CDR1 and CDR2: LNHNV and YYDKDF (reference sequence). This CDR3 contains 18 residues. The V gene lost 0 bases and the J gene lost 0 bases, with 14 bases spanning the gap. The CDR3: CATSREGDTESTNEKLFF. The CDR3 coding sequence is TGTGCCACCAGCAGAGAAGGGGACACAGAGTCAACTAATGAAAAACTGTTTTTT.

This chain links TRBV15 with TRBJ2-5, with D possibly being TRBD2 (6 bases). Germline V gives CDR1 LNHNV, CDR2 YYDKDF (reference sequence). The CDR3 spans 13 residues. V was pared by 3 bases and J by 4 bases, with 9 bases between. CDR3 loop: CATSRGGPETQYF. In DNA, the CDR3 is TGTGCCACCAGCAGGGGAGGACCAGAGACCCAGTACTTC.

The CDR3 nucleotides are TGTGCCAGCAGCTTAGCGAGCGGGGGGGCCTACAATGAGCAGTTCTTC. As protein: CASSLASGGAYNEQFF. The V gene is TRBV7-6, the J gene TRBJ2-1; the match to TRBD2 covers 10 bases. The germline CDR1 and CDR2 sequences are SGHVS and FNYEAQ. The CDR3 runs 16 residues. The V segment lost 0 bases and the J segment 2 bases; nucleotides outside the gene matches: 1.

The J gene is TRBJ2-6, the V gene TRBV2; D might be TRBD1 (5 bases). V lost 8 bases, J lost 4 bases, and 9 bases lay in between. Germline CDR1 is SNHLY and CDR2 is FYNNEI. The CDR3 loop spans 13 amino acids. The DNA of the CDR3 is TGTGCCAGCGGGGCAAACGGGGCCAACGTCCTGACTTTC. This encodes CASGANGANVLTF. Using reference TRBV2 and TRBJ2-6 for the parts outside the CDR3, the full variable domain is EPEVTQTPSHQVTQMGQEVILRCVPISNHLYFYWYRQILGQKVEFLVSFYNNEISEKSEIFDDQFSVERPDGSNFTLKIRSTKLEDSAMYFCASGANGANVLTFGAGSRLTVL.